The 7 T cell receptor beta chains below all came from one sample that was sequenced in a study of post-analysis software for immune sequencing data. Study observations and caveats: In patients, TRBV5-6, TRBV5-1 and TRBV20-1 belonged to five TRBV segments found more frequently than in controls.

Incorporated into the TCR beta cDNA libraries were unique molecular identifiers, which served to reduce PCR and sequencing biases. TCRdb re-derived calls from the PCR reads in MiXCR, one entry per CDR3 protein. The table lists hundreds of thousands of distinct CDR3 sequences, approximately 57% of them singletons. The antigens of these receptors remain unknown. The sequenced material came from blood. The receptors here all came from a girl between 5 and 17 years old with multiple sclerosis.

The genes are TRBV20-1 and TRBJ2-5; D is unclear. Gene TRBJ2-7 matches the end of the DNA better, so the J call may be wrong. From germline, CDR1 is DFQATT and CDR2 SNEGSKA (reference sequence). This CDR3 is built from 14 residues. The CDR3, as DNA: TGCAGTGCTAGCCTCTTTAGCAGTCCCTACGAGCAGTACTTC. Its translation: CSASLFSSPYEQYF.

This clonotype turned up a few times. The chain links TRBV15 to TRBJ2-4; TRBD2 agrees at 10 bases. The J call may be wrong; the DNA end is better matched by TRBJ2-7. CDR3 size: 15 residues. Germline V gene sequence: CDR1 LNHNV, CDR2 YYDKDF (reference sequence). Here the CDR3 reads CATSREVAGGYEQYF. CDR3 sequence (DNA): TGTGCCACCAGCAGAGAAGTAGCGGGGGGCTACGAGCAGTACTTC.

The chain couples TRBV7-6 to TRBJ1-5, with a weak D call TRBD1 (5 bases). This CDR3 comprises 11 residues. From germline, CDR1 is SGHVS and CDR2 FNYEAQ. CDR3 loop: CAWGEFQPQHF. CDR3 coding DNA: TGTGCTTGGGGGGAGTTCCAGCCCCAGCATTTT.

This clonotype has a single count. J is TRBJ2-1 and V is TRBV5-1, with 7 bases aligning to TRBD2. The CDR3 sequence is 18 residues long. CDR1 is SGHRS and CDR2 is YFSETQ in the germline V gene. J gave up 1 base and V 1 base, and 11 bases lay outside the gene matches. The DNA for the CDR3 is TGCGCCAGCAGCTTGTTGCGTGGTGGGGGGGAATCCTACAATGAGCAGTTCTTC. Protein: CASSLLRGGGESYNEQFF. The whole variable domain, remainder taken from reference TRBV5-1 and TRBJ2-1, is KAGVTQTPRYLIKTRGQQVTLSCSPISGHRSVSWYQQTPGQGLQFLFEYFSETQRNKGNFPGRFSGRQFSNSRSEMNVSTLELGDSALYLCASSLLRGGGESYNEQFFGPGTRLTVL.

This rearrangement joins TRBV7-2 to TRBJ2-5; TRBD2 is a possible D gene (6 bases). The V end lost 1 base, the J end lost 5 bases, and 17 bases lay between the germline ends. Per the germline V gene, CDR1 is SGHTA and CDR2 is FQGNSA. CDR3 length: 16 amino acids. CDR3 coding DNA: TGTGCCAGCAGCTTAGACGGAGGGATGGGCCGGGAGACCCAGTACTTC. Protein sequence: CASSLDGGMGRETQYF.

V is TRBV5-1 and J is TRBJ2-7, with 8 bases identical to TRBD1. CDR3 length equals 15 residues. The germline gives CDR1 SGHRS, CDR2 YFSETQ. The junction had 4 bases not matched to a gene; V was cut back by 1 base and J by 1 base. The CDR3 reads CASSLFQGASYEQYF. DNA of the CDR3: TGCGCCAGCAGCTTGTTTCAGGGGGCTTCCTACGAGCAGTACTTC.

The genes are TRBV6-6 and TRBJ1-4; D is unclear. Per the germline V gene, CDR1 is MNHNY and CDR2 is SVGAGI (reference sequence). V lost 2 bases and J lost 7, with 17 bases in between. This CDR3 comprises 16 residues. Here the CDR3 DNA reads TGTGCCAGCAGTTACGAAGCCCGCGGGTGGGGTGAAAAACTGTTTTTT. It is translated as CASSYEARGWGEKLFF.